A selection of T cell receptor beta chains follows, all from one sample in a study of naive and memory T cell subsets. TCRdb re-derived calls from the UMI-ligation and nested PCR reads in MiXCR, one entry per CDR3 protein. The sample holds more than 95,000 distinct CDR3 sequences; around 13% are singletons and the top ten take approximately 2.6%. The specimen was naive CD8+ T cells from blood. These TCRs come from a human donor in good health. CDR3s leave out the opening cysteine and the closing phenylalanine or tryptophan. D genes are given only for firm matches. Clone size, where shown, is once, few, many, or a class for clones that have expanded.

abundance	d_gene	v_gene	j_gene	CDR3aa
-	-	TRBV7-6	TRBJ2-7	ASSLGGGPEQY
-	TRBD1	TRBV9	TRBJ2-3	ASSKQGASQY
-	-	TRBV2	TRBJ2-2	ARSSGANTGELF
-	TRBD1	TRBV28	TRBJ1-2	ASSFSGTGHGYT
-	-	TRBV6-1	TRBJ2-7	ASGLYEQY
-	-	TRBV11-2	TRBJ1-1	ASSFDGAEAF
few	-	TRBV11-2	TRBJ1-6	ASSLGVGRVDSPLH
-	-	TRBV10-3	TRBJ2-7	AIMDSDMTYEQY
-	-	TRBV12-3/TRBV12-4	TRBJ1-2	ASSLGRGEVYGYT
-	TRBD2	TRBV10-3	TRBJ2-4	AIKGGEGIQY
few	-	TRBV28	TRBJ1-1	ASRGSGYYTEAF
few	TRBD1	TRBV28	TRBJ2-7	ASSFLPNTGGRYEQY
few	TRBD2	TRBV4-1	TRBJ2-1	ASSRSSGVNEQF
many	-	TRBV30	TRBJ2-1	AWSWEPSSYNEQF
few	-	TRBV27	TRBJ2-5	ASSLFGQETQY